This T cell receptor beta chain was identified in a study of blood T cell repertoires in COVID-19. Germline-derived CDR1 and CDR2 are SGHRS and YFSETQ. V was clipped by 6 bases and J by 0 bases, with 16 bases between them. This CDR3 has 17 residues. Some clones are missing from TCRdb's copy, which holds only in-frame ones; the method was immunoSEQ multiplex PCR. The sample contains approximately 390,000 clones, around 87% of which appear only once. This clonotype originated in a woman in her forties or fifties who had recovered from COVID-19. The chain uses TRBV5-1 and TRBJ2-6; D uncertain. The sequenced sample consisted of PBMCs or T cells enriched from blood (not recorded which). Here the CDR3 DNA reads TGCGCCAGCATGGTCTATTCGTCTACCTCTGGGGCCAACGTCCTGACTTTC. Protein product: CASMVYSSTSGANVLTF. The entire variable domain, with the rest obtained from reference TRBV5-1 and TRBJ2-6, is as follows: KAGVTQTPRYLIKTRGQQVTLSCSPISGHRSVSWYQQTPGQGLQFLFEYFSETQRNKGNFPGRFSGRQFSNSRSEMNVSTLELGDSALYLCASMVYSSTSGANVLTFGAGSRLTVL.